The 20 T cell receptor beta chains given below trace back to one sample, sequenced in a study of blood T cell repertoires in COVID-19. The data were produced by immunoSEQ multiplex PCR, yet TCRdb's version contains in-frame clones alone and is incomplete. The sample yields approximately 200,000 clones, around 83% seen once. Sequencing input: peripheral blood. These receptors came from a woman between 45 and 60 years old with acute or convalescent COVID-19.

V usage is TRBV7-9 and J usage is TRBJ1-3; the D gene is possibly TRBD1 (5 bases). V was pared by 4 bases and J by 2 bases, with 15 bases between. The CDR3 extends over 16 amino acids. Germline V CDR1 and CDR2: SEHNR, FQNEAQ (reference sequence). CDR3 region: CASSYAGGVAGNTIYF. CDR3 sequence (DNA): TGTGCCAGCAGCTACGCGGGAGGGGTAGCTGGAAACACCATATATTTT.

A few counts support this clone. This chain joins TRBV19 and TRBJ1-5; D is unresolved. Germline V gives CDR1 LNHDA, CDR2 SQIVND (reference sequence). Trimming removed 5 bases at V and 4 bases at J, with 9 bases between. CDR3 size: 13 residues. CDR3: CASSEGRNQPQHF. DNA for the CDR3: TGTGCCAGTAGTGAGGGCCGAAATCAGCCCCAGCATTTT.

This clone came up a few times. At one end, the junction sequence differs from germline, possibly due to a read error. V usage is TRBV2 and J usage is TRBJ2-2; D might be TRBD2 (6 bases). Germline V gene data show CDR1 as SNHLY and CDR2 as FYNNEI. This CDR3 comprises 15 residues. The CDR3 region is CASREAGLQRGELFF. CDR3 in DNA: TGTGCCAGCAGAGAAGCCGGACTACAACGCGGGGAGCTGTTTTTT.

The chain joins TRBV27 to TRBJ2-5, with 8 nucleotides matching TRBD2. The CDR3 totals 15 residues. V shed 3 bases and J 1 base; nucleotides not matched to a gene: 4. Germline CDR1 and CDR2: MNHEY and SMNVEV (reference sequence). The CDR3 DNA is TGTGCCAGCAGTTTTCAAGCGGGGGCCCAAGAGACCCAGTACTTC. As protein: CASSFQAGAQETQYF.

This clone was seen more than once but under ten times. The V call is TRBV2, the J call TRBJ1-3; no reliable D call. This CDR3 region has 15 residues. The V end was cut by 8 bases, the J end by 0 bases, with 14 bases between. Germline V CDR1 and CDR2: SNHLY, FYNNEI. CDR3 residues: CASRPPQSSGNTIYF. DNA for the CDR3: TGTGCCAGCCGGCCCCCACAGAGCTCTGGAAACACCATATATTTT.

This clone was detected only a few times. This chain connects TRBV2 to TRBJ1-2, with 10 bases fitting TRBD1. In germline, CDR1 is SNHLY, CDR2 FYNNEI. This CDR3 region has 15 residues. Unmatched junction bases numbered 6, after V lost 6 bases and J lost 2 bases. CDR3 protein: CASSPRQGANYGYTF. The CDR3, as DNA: TGTGCCAGCAGCCCAAGACAGGGGGCAAACTATGGCTACACCTTC.

Written as DNA, the CDR3 is TGTGCCAGCAGCTTAGGGTTGGGACAGGGGCAAGAGACCCAGTACTTC. This sequence encodes CASSLGLGQGQETQYF. The rearrangement uses TRBV7-6 and TRBJ2-5; 10 positions match TRBD1. Germline loops: CDR1 SGHVS, CDR2 FNYEAQ. With 1 base clipped from V and 2 bases from J, the junction kept 4 bases outside the gene matches. This CDR3 has 16 amino acids.

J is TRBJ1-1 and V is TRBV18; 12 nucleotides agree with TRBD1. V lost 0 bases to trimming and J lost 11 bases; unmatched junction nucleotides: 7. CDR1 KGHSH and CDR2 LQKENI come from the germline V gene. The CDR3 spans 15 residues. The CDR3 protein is CASSPPGQGASIAFF. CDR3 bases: TGTGCCAGCTCACCACCGGGACAGGGGGCGAGTATCGCTTTCTTT. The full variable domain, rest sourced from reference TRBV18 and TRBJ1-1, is NAGVMQNPRHLVRRRGQEARLRCSPMKGHSHVYWYRQLPEEGLKFMVYLQKENIIDESGMPKERFSAEFPKEGPSILRIQQVVRGDSAAYFCASSPPGQGASIAFFGQGTRLTVV.

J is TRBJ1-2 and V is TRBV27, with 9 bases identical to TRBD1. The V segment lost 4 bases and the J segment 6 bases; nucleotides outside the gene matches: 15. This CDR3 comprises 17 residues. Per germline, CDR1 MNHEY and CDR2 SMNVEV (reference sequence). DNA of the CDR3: TGTGCCAGCAGTTCCTCCATAGGACAGGGGCGCGGGGATGGCTACACCTTC. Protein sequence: CASSSSIGQGRGDGYTF.

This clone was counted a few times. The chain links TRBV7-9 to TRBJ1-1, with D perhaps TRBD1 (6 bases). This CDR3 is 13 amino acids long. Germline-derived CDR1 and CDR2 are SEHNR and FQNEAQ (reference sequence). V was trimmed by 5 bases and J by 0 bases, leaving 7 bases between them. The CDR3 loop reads CASSRDMNTEAFF. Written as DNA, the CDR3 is TGTGCCAGCAGCCGGGACATGAACACTGAAGCTTTCTTT. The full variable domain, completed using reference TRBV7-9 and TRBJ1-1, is DTGVSQNPRHKITKRGQNVTFRCDPISEHNRLYWYRQTLGQGPEFLTYFQNEAQLEKSRLLSDRFSAERPKGSFSTLEIQRTEQGDSAMYLCASSRDMNTEAFFGQGTRLTVV.

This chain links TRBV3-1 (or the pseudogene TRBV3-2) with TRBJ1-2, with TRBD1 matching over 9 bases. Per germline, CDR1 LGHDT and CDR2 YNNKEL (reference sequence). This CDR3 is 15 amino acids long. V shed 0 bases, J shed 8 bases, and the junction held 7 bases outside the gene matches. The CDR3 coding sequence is TGTGCCAGCAGCCAAGATCTCGGGACAGGGAGCGGCTACACCTTC. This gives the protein CASSQDLGTGSGYTF.

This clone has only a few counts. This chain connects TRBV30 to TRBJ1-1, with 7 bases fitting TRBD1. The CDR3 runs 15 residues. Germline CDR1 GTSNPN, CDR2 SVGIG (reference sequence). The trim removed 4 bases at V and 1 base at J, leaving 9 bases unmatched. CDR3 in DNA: TGTGCCTGGAAGTTTGTGGGACAGACGAACACTGAAGCTTTCTTT. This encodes CAWKFVGQTNTEAFF.

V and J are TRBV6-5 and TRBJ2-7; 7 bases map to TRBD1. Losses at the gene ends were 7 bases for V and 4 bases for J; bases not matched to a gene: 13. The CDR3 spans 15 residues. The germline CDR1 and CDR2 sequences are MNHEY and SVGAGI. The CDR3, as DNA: TGTGCCAGCAACCCGGGGTCAGGGGGATTTTACGAGCAGTACTTC. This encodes CASNPGSGGFYEQYF.

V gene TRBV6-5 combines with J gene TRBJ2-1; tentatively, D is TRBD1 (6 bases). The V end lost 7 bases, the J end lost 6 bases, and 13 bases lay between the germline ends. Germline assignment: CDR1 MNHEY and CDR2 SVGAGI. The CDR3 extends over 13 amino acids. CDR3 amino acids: CASIKQGSNEQFF. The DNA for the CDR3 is TGTGCCAGCATCAAACAGGGTTCCAATGAGCAGTTCTTC.

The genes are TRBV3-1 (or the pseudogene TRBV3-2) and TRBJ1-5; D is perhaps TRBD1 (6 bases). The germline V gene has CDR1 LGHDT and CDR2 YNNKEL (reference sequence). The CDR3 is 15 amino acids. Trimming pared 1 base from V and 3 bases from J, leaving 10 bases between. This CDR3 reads CASSQVAGANQPQHF. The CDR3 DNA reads TGTGCCAGCAGCCAAGTGGCAGGGGCCAATCAGCCCCAGCATTTT.

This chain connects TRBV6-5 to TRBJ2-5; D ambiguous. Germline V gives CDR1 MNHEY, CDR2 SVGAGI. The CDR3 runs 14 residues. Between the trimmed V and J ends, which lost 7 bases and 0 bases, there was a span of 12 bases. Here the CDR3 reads CASTRRVYQETQYF. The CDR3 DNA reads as TGTGCCAGCACCCGGAGAGTCTACCAAGAGACCCAGTACTTC.

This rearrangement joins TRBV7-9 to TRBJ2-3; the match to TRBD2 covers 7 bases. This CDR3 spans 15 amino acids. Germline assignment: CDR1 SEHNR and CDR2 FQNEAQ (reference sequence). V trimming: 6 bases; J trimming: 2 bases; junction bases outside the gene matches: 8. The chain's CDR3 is CASSSGTMITDTQYF. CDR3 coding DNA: TGTGCCAGCAGTTCCGGGACTATGATCACAGATACGCAGTATTTT.

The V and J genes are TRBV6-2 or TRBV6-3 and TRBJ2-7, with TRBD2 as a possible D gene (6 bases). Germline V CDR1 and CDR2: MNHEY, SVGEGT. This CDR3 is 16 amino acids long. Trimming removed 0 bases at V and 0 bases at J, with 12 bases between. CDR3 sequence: CASSYSLEGSSYEQYF. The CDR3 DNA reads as TGTGCCAGCAGTTACTCTCTGGAGGGCAGCTCCTACGAGCAGTACTTC.

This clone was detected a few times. CDR3 sequence: CAIGLAESSTDTQYF. DNA of the CDR3: TGTGCCATCGGCCTAGCGGAAAGTAGCACAGATACGCAGTATTTT. The chain combines TRBV10-3 with TRBJ2-3, with 7 positions matching TRBD2. Unmatched junction bases numbered 8, after V lost 8 bases and J lost 0 bases. Looked up from germline, CDR1 is ENHRY and CDR2 is SYGVKD. This CDR3 is 15 amino acids long.

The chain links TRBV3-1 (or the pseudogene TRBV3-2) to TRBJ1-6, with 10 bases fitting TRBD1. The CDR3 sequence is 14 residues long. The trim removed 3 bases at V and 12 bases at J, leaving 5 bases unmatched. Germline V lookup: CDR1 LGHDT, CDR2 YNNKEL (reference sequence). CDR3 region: CASSQADRGQPLHF. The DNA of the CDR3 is TGTGCCAGCAGCCAGGCCGACAGGGGGCAACCCCTCCACTTT.